The following is a T cell receptor (beta chain) sequence with its context. What it binds is not known. Unique molecular identifiers had been added to the TCR beta cDNA libraries. Via MiXCR, TCRdb re-called the PCR reads, giving one row per CDR3 protein. The sample records just over 250,000 distinct CDR3 sequences, 35% to 40% being singletons. CDR1 is SGHDT, CDR2 YYEEEE, per germline. The CDR3 loop spans 18 amino acids. Trimming took 0 bases from V and 10 from J; bases not matched to a gene: 16. The source of the sample is a study of post-analysis software for immune sequencing data. Findings and limits, study-wide: Multiple sclerosis was associated with a significant reduction in normalized Chao1 diversity relative to controls. There were a few TRBV segments more frequent in patients than controls, and TRBV5-6, TRBV5-1 and TRBV20-1 were among them.

The chain is built from TRBV5-6 and TRBJ2-1; 10 bases are shared with TRBD2. The specimen was blood. The sequence came from a girl aged 10-17 years with multiple sclerosis. CDR3 DNA: TGTGCCAGCAGCTTGGGTTTGTCCTCTAGCGGGAGAGGTGGGGAGCAGTTCTTC. It encodes CASSLGLSSSGRGGEQFF.